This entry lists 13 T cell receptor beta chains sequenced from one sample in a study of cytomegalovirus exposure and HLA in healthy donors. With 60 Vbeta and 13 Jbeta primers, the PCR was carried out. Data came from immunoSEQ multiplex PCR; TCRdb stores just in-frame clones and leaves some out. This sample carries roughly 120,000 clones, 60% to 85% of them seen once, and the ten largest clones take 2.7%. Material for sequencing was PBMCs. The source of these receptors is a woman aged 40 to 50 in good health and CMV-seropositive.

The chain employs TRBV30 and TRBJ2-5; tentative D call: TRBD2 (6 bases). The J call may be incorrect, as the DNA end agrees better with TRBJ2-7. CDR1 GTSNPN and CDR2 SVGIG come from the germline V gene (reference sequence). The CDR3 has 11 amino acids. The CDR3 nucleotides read TGTGCCACCAGGAGGGGCTACGAGCAGTACTTC. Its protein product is CATRRGYEQYF.

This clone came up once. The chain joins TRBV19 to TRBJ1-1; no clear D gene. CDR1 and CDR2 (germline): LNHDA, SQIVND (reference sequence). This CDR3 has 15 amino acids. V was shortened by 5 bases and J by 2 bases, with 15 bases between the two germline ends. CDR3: CASSPFQQINTEAFF. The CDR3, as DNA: TGTGCCAGTAGTCCGTTTCAACAAATAAACACTGAAGCTTTCTTT.

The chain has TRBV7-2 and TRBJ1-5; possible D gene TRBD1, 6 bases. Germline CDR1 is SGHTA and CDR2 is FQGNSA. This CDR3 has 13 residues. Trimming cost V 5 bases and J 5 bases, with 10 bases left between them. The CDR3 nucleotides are TGTGCCAGCAGCCCCTCAGGGGATCAGCCCCAGCATTTT. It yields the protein CASSPSGDQPQHF.

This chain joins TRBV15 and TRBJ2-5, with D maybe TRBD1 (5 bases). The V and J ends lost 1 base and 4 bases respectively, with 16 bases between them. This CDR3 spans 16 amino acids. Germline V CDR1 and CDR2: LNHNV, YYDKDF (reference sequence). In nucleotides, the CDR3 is TGTGCCACCAGCAGAGTTTATAAGGGGCGCGGAGAGACCCAGTACTTC. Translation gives CATSRVYKGRGETQYF.

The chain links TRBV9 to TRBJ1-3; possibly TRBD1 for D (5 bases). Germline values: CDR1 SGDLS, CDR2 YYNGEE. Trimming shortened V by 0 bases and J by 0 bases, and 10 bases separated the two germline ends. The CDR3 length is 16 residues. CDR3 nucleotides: TGTGCCAGCAGCGTAGAGGGGAGGGACTCTGGAAACACCATATATTTT. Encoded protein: CASSVEGRDSGNTIYF.

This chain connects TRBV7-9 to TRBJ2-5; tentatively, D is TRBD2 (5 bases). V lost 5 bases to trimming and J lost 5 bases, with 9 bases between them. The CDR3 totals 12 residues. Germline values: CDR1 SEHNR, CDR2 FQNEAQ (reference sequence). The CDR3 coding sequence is TGTGCCAGCAGCCAGGACTGGGAGACCCAGTACTTC. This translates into CASSQDWETQYF.

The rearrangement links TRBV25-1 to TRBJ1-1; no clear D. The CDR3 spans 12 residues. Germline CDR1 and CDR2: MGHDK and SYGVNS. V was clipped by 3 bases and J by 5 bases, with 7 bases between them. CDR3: CASSDGVTEAFF. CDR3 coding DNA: TGTGCCAGCAGTGACGGGGTTACTGAAGCTTTCTTT.

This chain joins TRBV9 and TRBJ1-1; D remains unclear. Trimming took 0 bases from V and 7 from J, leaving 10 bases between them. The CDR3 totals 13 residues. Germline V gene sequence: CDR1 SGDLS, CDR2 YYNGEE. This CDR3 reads CASSVGGLSEAFF. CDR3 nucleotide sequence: TGTGCCAGCAGCGTAGGCGGCTTGAGTGAAGCTTTCTTT.

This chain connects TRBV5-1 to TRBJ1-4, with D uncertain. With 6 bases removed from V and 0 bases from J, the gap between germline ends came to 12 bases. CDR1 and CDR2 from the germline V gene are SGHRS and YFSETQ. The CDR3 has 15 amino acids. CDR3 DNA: TGCGCCAGCAATCCCGGGAGGGCAACTAATGAAAAACTGTTTTTT. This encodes CASNPGRATNEKLFF. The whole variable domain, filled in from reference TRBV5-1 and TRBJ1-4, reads KAGVTQTPRYLIKTRGQQVTLSCSPISGHRSVSWYQQTPGQGLQFLFEYFSETQRNKGNFPGRFSGRQFSNSRSEMNVSTLELGDSALYLCASNPGRATNEKLFFGSGTQLSVL.

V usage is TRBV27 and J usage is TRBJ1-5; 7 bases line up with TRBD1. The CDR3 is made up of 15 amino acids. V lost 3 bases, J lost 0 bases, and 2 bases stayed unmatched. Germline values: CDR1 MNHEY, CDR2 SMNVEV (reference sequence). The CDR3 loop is CASSFQGVSNQPQHF. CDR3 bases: TGTGCCAGCAGTTTTCAGGGGGTTAGCAATCAGCCCCAGCATTTT.

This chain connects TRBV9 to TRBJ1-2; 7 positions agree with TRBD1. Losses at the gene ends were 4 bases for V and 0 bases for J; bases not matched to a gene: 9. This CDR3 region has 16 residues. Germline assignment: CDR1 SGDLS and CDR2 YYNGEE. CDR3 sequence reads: CASSPRTGLSNYGYTF. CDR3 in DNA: TGTGCCAGCAGCCCTCGGACAGGCCTTTCTAACTATGGCTACACCTTC.

This CDR3 is CASGSPGQGIYEQYF. CDR3 nucleotide sequence: TGTGCTAGTGGCTCCCCGGGACAGGGGATCTACGAGCAGTACTTC. The J gene is TRBJ2-7, the V gene TRBV12-5; 10 bases are shared with TRBD1. The V and J ends lost 6 bases and 3 bases, in that order; junction bases with no gene match: 8. CDR3 size: 15 residues. Germline V gene data show CDR1 as LGHNT and CDR2 as FRNRAP.

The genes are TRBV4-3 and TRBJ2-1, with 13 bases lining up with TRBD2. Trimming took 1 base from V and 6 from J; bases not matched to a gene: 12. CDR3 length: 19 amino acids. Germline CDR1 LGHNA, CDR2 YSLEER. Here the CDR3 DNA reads TGCGCCAGCAGCCAAGGGGGGGCTCGGACTAGCGGGAGACTCAATGAGCAGTTCTTC. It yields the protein CASSQGGARTSGRLNEQFF.